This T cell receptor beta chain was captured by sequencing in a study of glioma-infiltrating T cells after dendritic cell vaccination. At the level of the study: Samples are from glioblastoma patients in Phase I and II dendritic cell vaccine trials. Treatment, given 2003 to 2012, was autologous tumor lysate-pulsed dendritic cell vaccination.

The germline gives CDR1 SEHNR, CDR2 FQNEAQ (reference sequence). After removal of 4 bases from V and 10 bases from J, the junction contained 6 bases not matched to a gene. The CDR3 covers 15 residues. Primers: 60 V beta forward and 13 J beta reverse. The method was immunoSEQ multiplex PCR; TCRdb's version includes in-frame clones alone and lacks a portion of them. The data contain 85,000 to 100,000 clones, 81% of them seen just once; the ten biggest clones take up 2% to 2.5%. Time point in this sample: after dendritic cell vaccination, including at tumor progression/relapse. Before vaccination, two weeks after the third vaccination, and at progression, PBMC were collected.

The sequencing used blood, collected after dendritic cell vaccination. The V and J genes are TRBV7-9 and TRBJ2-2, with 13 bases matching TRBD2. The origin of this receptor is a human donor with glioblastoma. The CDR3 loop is CASSSRGLAGLELFF. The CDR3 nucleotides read TGTGCCAGCAGCTCTCGGGGACTAGCGGGATTGGAGCTGTTTTTT.